This entry lists 25 T cell receptor beta chains sequenced from one sample in a study of blood T cell repertoires in COVID-19. Data came from immunoSEQ multiplex PCR; TCRdb stores just in-frame clones and leaves some out. This table has 120,000 or so clones, 80% to 90% appearing once. Sequencing was carried out using peripheral blood. These receptors were collected from a woman aged 50 to 60 with acute or convalescent COVID-19.

The CDR3 DNA reads TGTGCCAGCAGCGTTGGACTAGCGGGAGCCAACACAGATACGCAGTATTTT. Protein: CASSVGLAGANTDTQYF. V and J are TRBV9 and TRBJ2-3, with TRBD2 matching 13 bases. Trimming at V came to 2 bases and at J to 2 bases, leaving 5 bases not matched to a gene. Germline CDR1 SGDLS, CDR2 YYNGEE. The CDR3 spans 17 residues.

Comments on this clone: Other DNA sequences in this sample translate to the same CDR3. The CDR3 region has the DNA TGTGCCAGCAGCCAAGAAGGCGGGGGCTACACCTTC. Its protein product is CASSQEGGGYTF. The chain uses TRBV3-1 (or the pseudogene TRBV3-2) and TRBJ1-2; D ambiguous. Germline CDR1 is LGHDT and CDR2 is YNNKEL (reference sequence). The V gene lost 0 bases and the J gene lost 8 bases, with 7 bases spanning the gap. The CDR3 extends over 12 amino acids.

The chain links TRBV4-1 to TRBJ2-7, with 9 bases aligning to TRBD1. The CDR3 runs 15 residues. V dropped 1 base and J dropped 2; count of bases not matched to a gene: 3. Per the germline V gene, CDR1 is MGHRA and CDR2 is YSYEKL. CDR3 DNA sequence: TGCGCCAGCAGCCAAGCGGGGACAGGGCCCTACGAGCAGTACTTC. It codes for CASSQAGTGPYEQYF.

The chain uses TRBV7-8 and TRBJ2-1; D is perhaps TRBD1 (7 bases). Trimming took 5 bases from V and 4 from J, leaving 12 bases between them. CDR3 length equals 14 residues. Germline CDR1 SGHVS, CDR2 FQNEAQ. The CDR3 region has the DNA TGTGCCAGCAGCGTGGAGGGGGCTTACAATGAGCAGTTCTTC. Amino acid sequence: CASSVEGAYNEQFF. Full variable domain (rest looked up from reference TRBV7-8 and TRBJ2-1): GAGVSQSPRYKVAKRGQDVALRCDPISGHVSLFWYQQALGQGPEFLTYFQNEAQLDKSGLPSDRFFAERPEGSVSTLKIQRTQQEDSAVYLCASSVEGAYNEQFFGPGTRLTVL.

V gene TRBV5-6 combines with J gene TRBJ2-2; no clear D. The V end was cut by 4 bases, the J end by 6 bases, with 7 bases between. CDR3 length: 12 amino acids. The germline V gene encodes CDR1 SGHDT and CDR2 YYEEEE. As DNA, the CDR3 is TGTGCCAGCAGCCCCATTTCCGGGGAGCTGTTTTTT. This translates into CASSPISGELFF.

This chain joins TRBV2 and TRBJ1-1; D is ambiguous. The germline V gene encodes CDR1 SNHLY and CDR2 FYNNEI. Between the trimmed V and J ends, which lost 7 bases and 10 bases, there was a span of 13 bases. The CDR3 totals 11 residues. CDR3 region: CASTGEGLAFF. The CDR3 region has the DNA TGTGCCAGCACCGGGGAGGGATTAGCTTTCTTT.

The DNA of the CDR3 is TGTGCCAGCAGCTTGTACACGGGGGAAAAACTGTTTTTT. Encoded protein: CASSLYTGEKLFF. This rearrangement joins TRBV5-6 to TRBJ1-4; D call uncertain. Trimming shortened V by 1 base and J by 8 bases, and 9 bases separated the two germline ends. The length of the CDR3 is 13 residues. CDR1 SGHDT and CDR2 YYEEEE come from the germline V gene.

The rearrangement uses TRBV30 and TRBJ1-2; perhaps TRBD1 as D (6 bases). V lost 2 bases to trimming and J lost 0 bases, with 7 bases between them. CDR1 GTSNPN and CDR2 SVGIG come from the germline V gene (reference sequence). CDR3 length: 13 residues. The CDR3: CAWSWDTNYGYTF. CDR3 nucleotide sequence: TGTGCCTGGAGTTGGGACACTAACTATGGCTACACCTTC.

The chain has TRBV9 and TRBJ2-1; 7 bases are shared with TRBD2. V trimming: 0 bases; J trimming: 4 bases; junction bases outside the gene matches: 4. From germline, CDR1 is SGDLS and CDR2 YYNGEE. The CDR3 extends over 15 amino acids. The CDR3 reads CASSVGSGDYNEQFF. The CDR3 DNA is TGTGCCAGCAGCGTAGGCAGCGGGGATTACAATGAGCAGTTCTTC.

The CDR3 here is CASSYSQGADTQYF. The CDR3 DNA follows: TGTGCCAGCAGTTACTCGCAGGGCGCAGATACGCAGTATTTT. This chain uses TRBV6-2 or TRBV6-3 with TRBJ2-3; D possibly corresponds to TRBD1 (5 bases). CDR1 and CDR2 (germline): MNHEY, SVGEGT. V shed 0 bases and J shed 4 bases, with 8 bases lying between them. The CDR3 contains 14 residues.

The chain links TRBV5-1 to TRBJ1-6; 7 bases match TRBD1. V shed 0 bases, J shed 6 bases, and the junction held 9 bases outside the gene matches. The CDR3 loop spans 17 amino acids. Germline values: CDR1 SGHRS, CDR2 YFSETQ. Here the CDR3 DNA reads TGCGCCAGCAGCTTGGAAGCTACAGGGGTTAGTAATTCACCCCTCCACTTT. Translation: CASSLEATGVSNSPLHF.

The V call is TRBV4-2, the J call TRBJ1-6, with a tentative D call TRBD1 (5 bases). This CDR3 spans 15 amino acids. V was pared by 0 bases and J by 7 bases, with 10 bases between. Germline CDR1 reads LGHNA; CDR2 reads YNFKEQ. CDR3 region: CASSQDERTNSPLHF. The DNA for the CDR3 is TGTGCCAGCAGCCAAGACGAACGGACAAATTCACCCCTCCACTTT.

The rearrangement joins TRBV7-9 to TRBJ2-2; 8 positions agree with TRBD2. This CDR3 has 14 amino acids. From germline, CDR1 is SEHNR and CDR2 FQNEAQ (reference sequence). Trimming removed 10 bases from V and 7 bases from J; junction bases left unmatched: 11. The CDR3 sequence is CATLSGRDSGELFF. The CDR3 coding sequence is TGTGCCACCTTAAGCGGGAGAGACAGCGGGGAGCTGTTTTTT.

The chain uses TRBV7-3 and TRBJ2-1; D possibly corresponds to TRBD2 (6 bases). The CDR3 runs to 14 residues. Looked up from germline, CDR1 is SGHTA and CDR2 is FQGTGA. The V and J ends lost 4 bases and 8 bases respectively, with 15 bases between them. As DNA, the CDR3 is TGTGCCAGCAGCTCCCCGACTAGTCCCTATGAGCAGTTCTTC. It is translated as CASSSPTSPYEQFF.

The chain carries TRBV7-2 and TRBJ1-3; the D gene is possibly TRBD1 (5 bases). V lost 1 base to trimming and J lost 3 bases, with 10 bases between them. CDR3 length: 15 residues. Looked up from germline, CDR1 is SGHTA and CDR2 is FQGNSA. CDR3 coding DNA: TGTGCCAGCAGCTTAGGAGTCCAGGGTGGAAACACCATATATTTT. The encoded protein is CASSLGVQGGNTIYF. Complete variable domain (other parts from reference TRBV7-2 and TRBJ1-3): GAGVSQSPSNKVTEKGKDVELRCDPISGHTALYWYRQSLGQGLEFLIYFQGNSAPDKSGLPSDRFSAERTGGSVSTLTIQRTQQEDSAVYLCASSLGVQGGNTIYFGEGSWLTVV.

The rearrangement joins TRBV7-9 to TRBJ2-2; no clear D gene. This CDR3 has 17 amino acids. In germline, CDR1 is SEHNR, CDR2 FQNEAQ (reference sequence). Deletions cut 0 bases from V and 1 base from J, with 12 bases between. The CDR3 region has the DNA TGTGCCAGCAGCTTAGCGTTGCCGGGTGAGAACACCGGGGAGCTGTTTTTT. Amino acid sequence: CASSLALPGENTGELFF.

This chain uses TRBV7-9 with TRBJ1-1, with a possible D match to TRBD1 (6 bases). Trimming cost V 4 bases and J 0 bases, with 12 bases left between them. Germline V CDR1 and CDR2: SEHNR, FQNEAQ (reference sequence). The CDR3 consists of 15 residues. In DNA form, the CDR3 reads TGTGCCAGCAGCTCGTTACAGGGCTTGAACACTGAAGCTTTCTTT. Its translation is CASSSLQGLNTEAFF. Combining the CDR3 with reference TRBV7-9 and TRBJ1-1 gives the whole variable domain DTGVSQNPRHKITKRGQNVTFRCDPISEHNRLYWYRQTLGQGPEFLTYFQNEAQLEKSRLLSDRFSAERPKGSFSTLEIQRTEQGDSAMYLCASSSLQGLNTEAFFGQGTRLTVV.

The genes are TRBV7-2 and TRBJ1-4, with TRBD1 as a possible D gene (5 bases). The CDR3 is made up of 15 amino acids. Germline values: CDR1 SGHTA, CDR2 FQGNSA. The V end was cut by 1 base, the J end by 8 bases, with 14 bases between. The CDR3 DNA is TGTGCCAGCAGCTTAGGGGGTAGGGGAGGGGAAAAACTGTTTTTT. It encodes CASSLGGRGGEKLFF.

This chain joins TRBV5-4 and TRBJ2-1; possible D gene TRBD1, 6 bases. Per the germline V gene, CDR1 is SGHNT and CDR2 is YYREEE (reference sequence). V was clipped by 4 bases and J by 7 bases, with 33 bases between them. This CDR3 has 20 amino acids. CDR3 loop: CASSHRIIWTENRMSNEQFF. The CDR3 DNA reads TGTGCCAGCAGCCACAGGATAATATGGACAGAAAATCGAATGTCGAATGAGCAGTTCTTC.

Worth noting for this clone: One junction end does not reproduce the germline sequence, and a read error may be involved. The chain is built from TRBV7-2 and TRBJ2-1; weak D call: TRBD2 (6 bases). CDR1 and CDR2 from the germline V gene are SGHTA and FQGNSA. The CDR3 consists of 14 residues. Written as DNA, the CDR3 is TGTGCCAGCAGCTCGGGACCTCTAGGATCTAGCGAGCTCTTC. Its protein product is CASSSGPLGSSELF.

The rearrangement joins TRBV24-1 to TRBJ1-5, with D tentatively TRBD1 (5 bases). The CDR3 consists of 14 residues. CDR1 and CDR2 (germline): KGHDR, SFDVKD. V was shortened by 3 bases and J by 7 bases, with 12 bases between the two germline ends. The CDR3 protein is CATSDQGSPQPQHF. DNA for the CDR3: TGTGCCACCAGTGATCAGGGTTCCCCCCAGCCCCAGCATTTT.

This clone was seen a handful of times. The chain recombines TRBV6-2 or TRBV6-3 with TRBJ1-1; unclear D gene. V lost 5 bases and J 4 bases, leaving 14 bases between the germline ends. CDR1 and CDR2 from the germline V gene are MNHEY and SVGEGT. The CDR3 has 14 residues. The CDR3 nucleotides are TGTGCCAGCAGTATCAGGAGGGAGGGCACTGAAGCTTTCTTT. Its translation is CASSIRREGTEAFF.

This chain uses TRBV19 with TRBJ1-4; TRBD1 matches at 8 bases. The CDR3 sequence is 14 residues long. V lost 4 bases and J lost 8; bases outside the gene matches: 6. In germline, CDR1 is LNHDA, CDR2 SQIVND (reference sequence). The DNA of the CDR3 is TGTGCCAGTAGTACTTCCGGGACAGGAGAAAAACTGTTTTTT. Residues: CASSTSGTGEKLFF.

The chain recombines TRBV27 with TRBJ2-1, with D possibly TRBD2 on 6 matching bases. The CDR3 consists of 14 residues. Looked up from germline, CDR1 is MNHEY and CDR2 is SMNVEV (reference sequence). Between the trimmed V and J ends, which lost 5 bases and 5 bases, there was a span of 13 bases. In nucleotides, the CDR3 is TGTGCCAGCAGTCCCGCAACTAGCCACAATGAGCAGTTCTTC. Protein sequence: CASSPATSHNEQFF.

The chain recombines TRBV11-2 with TRBJ1-4; D not certain. The CDR3 is 13 residues long. V was clipped by 1 base and J by 6 bases, with 6 bases between them. Germline-derived CDR1 and CDR2 are SGHAT and FQNNGV. This chain's CDR3 is CASSLAGDEKLFF. The CDR3 bases are TGTGCCAGCAGCTTAGCCGGTGATGAAAAACTGTTTTTT.